One sample yielded the 21 T cell receptor beta chains listed below, sequenced in a study of PD-1 blockade in classical Hodgkin lymphoma. TCRdb keeps only in-frame clones here, not all; method: immunoSEQ multiplex PCR. The sample records 20,000 to 25,000 clones, 90% being singletons. Specified time point: newly diagnosed, previously untreated cHL patient sample. Magnetic negative selection served to purify CD4+ T cells out of PBMCs that had been thawed. Specimen: CD4+ T cells from blood. The receptors derive from a human donor with classical Hodgkin lymphoma.

The CDR3 region has the DNA TGCGCCAGCAGCCAAGAGTACCTTAGGACTAGAAGGGGTGAGCAGTTCTTC. Encoded protein: CASSQEYLRTRRGEQFF. This chain uses TRBV4-1 with TRBJ2-1, with 7 bases aligning to TRBD2. CDR3 length equals 17 residues. Trimming at V came to 0 bases and at J to 9 bases, leaving 14 bases not matched to a gene. Per the germline V gene, CDR1 is MGHRA and CDR2 is YSYEKL.

The V and J genes are TRBV7-9 and TRBJ2-4, with D perhaps matching TRBD2 (6 bases). The CDR3 is made up of 16 amino acids. V shed 3 bases and J shed 0 bases, with 12 bases lying between them. Germline V CDR1 and CDR2: SEHNR, FQNEAQ (reference sequence). The CDR3 region has the DNA TGTGCCAGCAGCTTGGCGGGGTTCCGAGCCAAAAACATTCAGTACTTC. Translated, it gives CASSLAGFRAKNIQYF.

There are a few counts of this clone. This chain uses TRBV7-8 with TRBJ2-7; possibly TRBD2 for D (6 bases). Germline loops: CDR1 SGHVS, CDR2 FQNEAQ. V gave up 2 bases and J gave up 3 bases, with 20 bases separating them. The CDR3 runs 17 residues. The DNA of the CDR3 is TGTGCCAGCAGCTTACCGGGACTTACGGGTGGGGGCTACGAGCAGTACTTC. Translation: CASSLPGLTGGGYEQYF. The full variable domain, in which reference TRBV7-8 and TRBJ2-7 provide the parts outside the CDR3, is GAGVSQSPRYKVAKRGQDVALRCDPISGHVSLFWYQQALGQGPEFLTYFQNEAQLDKSGLPSDRFFAERPEGSVSTLKIQRTQQEDSAVYLCASSLPGLTGGGYEQYFGPGTRLTVT.

As concerns this clone: The same CDR3 arises from other DNA sequences in this sample as well. The chain couples TRBV5-5 to TRBJ2-7; D is undetermined. The CDR3 is made up of 13 amino acids. The ends were cut back, 0 bases at V and 2 bases at J, with 6 bases in the middle. Germline loops: CDR1 SGHKS, CDR2 YYEKEE (reference sequence). The CDR3 loop reads CASSLEGTYEQYF. CDR3 nucleotides: TGTGCCAGCAGCTTGGAGGGTACCTACGAGCAGTACTTC. The full variable domain, its missing parts supplied by reference TRBV5-5 and TRBJ2-7, is DAGVTQSPTHLIKTRGQQVTLRCSPISGHKSVSWYQQVLGQGPQFIFQYYEKEERGRGNFPDRFSARQFPNYSSELNVNALLLGDSALYLCASSLEGTYEQYFGPGTRLTVT.

The chain links TRBV18 to TRBJ2-5, with a tentative D call TRBD2 (6 bases). Germline V gene lookup returns CDR1 KGHSH and CDR2 LQKENI. This CDR3 is built from 13 residues. The V and J ends lost 6 bases and 8 bases respectively, with 16 bases between them. The CDR3 loop is CASSREGGETQYF. The CDR3, as DNA: TGTGCCAGCTCCCGGGAAGGAGGGGAAACCCAGTACTTC.

The chain couples TRBV5-4 to TRBJ1-5; D is possibly TRBD1 (5 bases). CDR1 SGHNT and CDR2 YYREEE come from the germline V gene (reference sequence). This CDR3 comprises 14 residues. Trimming took off 6 bases at V and 2 bases at J, with 12 bases between the two ends. The CDR3 coding sequence is TGTGCCAGCAAGGGGTATAGTGGCAATCAGCCCCAGCATTTT. Its protein is CASKGYSGNQPQHF.

This clone was detected only once. The V gene is TRBV2, the J gene TRBJ1-2; no clear D gene. Per germline, CDR1 SNHLY and CDR2 FYNNEI. V was trimmed by 5 bases and J by 1 base, leaving 17 bases between them. There are 16 residues in the CDR3. CDR3 region: CASSTSSGIINYGYTF. CDR3 sequence (DNA): TGTGCCAGCAGTACAAGTTCAGGAATTATTAACTATGGCTACACCTTC.

The chain employs TRBV5-1 and TRBJ1-1; D is perhaps TRBD1 (6 bases). The CDR3 covers 16 residues. Trimming took off 0 bases at V and 4 bases at J, with 16 bases between the two ends. In germline, CDR1 is SGHRS, CDR2 YFSETQ. Written as DNA, the CDR3 is TGCGCCAGCAGCTTGGAATTCACAGGGTATTCCACTGAAGCTTTCTTT. Its translation is CASSLEFTGYSTEAFF.

This chain joins TRBV2 and TRBJ1-6; D remains ambiguous. The CDR3 consists of 15 residues. Germline values: CDR1 SNHLY, CDR2 FYNNEI. Trimming cost V 7 bases and J 2 bases, with 12 bases left between them. The CDR3: CASTTSKAYNSPLHF. The CDR3 DNA follows: TGTGCCAGCACAACAAGTAAGGCCTATAATTCACCCCTCCACTTT.

This chain connects TRBV7-2 to TRBJ2-7; D perhaps matches TRBD1 (6 bases). This CDR3 contains 14 residues. The V and J ends lost 5 bases and 4 bases respectively, with 15 bases between them. Germline V gene data show CDR1 as SGHTA and CDR2 as FQGNSA. CDR3 amino acids: CASSQGRGIYEQYF. Here the CDR3 DNA reads TGTGCCAGCAGCCAAGGCAGGGGTATTTACGAGCAGTACTTC.

This clone was seen more than once but under ten times. This rearrangement joins TRBV19 to TRBJ1-1, with a tentative D call TRBD1 (5 bases). In germline, CDR1 is LNHDA, CDR2 SQIVND (reference sequence). Trimming shortened V by 7 bases and J by 3 bases, and 15 bases separated the two germline ends. CDR3 length equals 14 residues. The CDR3 reads CASKKGTADTEAFF. As DNA, the CDR3 is TGTGCCAGTAAGAAAGGGACCGCGGACACTGAAGCTTTCTTT.

The chain links TRBV11-2 to TRBJ2-5; perhaps TRBD2 as D (6 bases). The CDR3 extends over 15 amino acids. Germline CDR1 is SGHAT and CDR2 is FQNNGV. V lost 4 bases to trimming and J lost 6 bases, with 18 bases between them. CDR3 sequence: CASSYSVAGRKTQYF. The DNA for the CDR3 is TGTGCCAGCAGCTATTCGGTGGCGGGAAGGAAGACCCAGTACTTC.

In its sample, this clone was seen once. The chain carries TRBV19 and TRBJ2-3; D gene uncertain. V was trimmed by 3 bases and J by 4 bases, leaving 5 bases between them. Per the germline V gene, CDR1 is LNHDA and CDR2 is SQIVND (reference sequence). The CDR3 extends over 12 amino acids. CDR3 bases: TGTGCCAGTAGTATGTCTTCAGATACGCAGTATTTT. Amino acids: CASSMSSDTQYF. Combining the CDR3 with reference TRBV19 and TRBJ2-3 gives the whole variable domain DGGITQSPKYLFRKEGQNVTLSCEQNLNHDAMYWYRQDPGQGLRLIYYSQIVNDFQKGDIAEGYSVSREKKESFPLTVTSAQKNPTAFYLCASSMSSDTQYFGPGTRLTVL.

The chain uses TRBV7-9 and TRBJ2-7, with D unclear. Germline V gene data show CDR1 as SEHNR and CDR2 as FQNEAQ (reference sequence). V was shortened by 6 bases and J by 3 bases, with 18 bases between the two germline ends. This CDR3 has 15 residues. The CDR3 sequence is CASSQGGEVLYEQYF. The CDR3 DNA sequence: TGTGCCAGCAGTCAAGGTGGGGAAGTTCTCTACGAGCAGTACTTC.

The V call is TRBV5-1, the J call TRBJ2-6; D gene uncertain. The V gene lost 0 bases and the J gene lost 2 bases, with 3 bases spanning the gap. Germline-derived CDR1 and CDR2 are SGHRS and YFSETQ. This CDR3 comprises 14 residues. CDR3: CASSLATGANVLTF. CDR3 DNA: TGCGCCAGCAGCTTGGCCACTGGGGCCAACGTCCTGACTTTC.

The chain is built from TRBV19 and TRBJ2-3; 8 bases map to TRBD2. CDR1 is LNHDA and CDR2 is SQIVND in the germline V gene (reference sequence). Germline trimming cut 1 base from V and 5 bases from J; bases unmatched to any gene: 8. The CDR3 is 16 residues long. CDR3 bases: TGTGCCAGTAGTATAGGATACGGGAGGGAGGGAGATACGCAGTATTTT. The encoded protein is CASSIGYGREGDTQYF.

The chain links TRBV5-6 to TRBJ2-7; 7 bases are a match to TRBD1. Trimming took 4 bases from V and 6 from J; bases not matched to a gene: 7. The CDR3 runs to 13 residues. The germline gives CDR1 SGHDT, CDR2 YYEEEE. Written as DNA, the CDR3 is TGTGCCAGCAGCCAGCTCCCAGGGGGCGAGCAGTACTTC. It yields the protein CASSQLPGGEQYF.

V and J are TRBV18 and TRBJ2-7, with D perhaps being TRBD1 or TRBD2 (6 bases each). V lost 3 bases to trimming and J lost 4 bases, with 13 bases between them. The CDR3 has 14 residues. CDR1 and CDR2 (germline): KGHSH, LQKENI. In DNA, the CDR3 is TGTGCCAGCTCACCGAGTGGAGGGGGGTACGAGCAGTACTTC. As protein: CASSPSGGGYEQYF.

The rearrangement joins TRBV19 to TRBJ2-5; no clear D gene. Trimming left V 1 base short and J 5 bases short, with 11 bases between. The CDR3 has 14 amino acids. Germline V gene data show CDR1 as LNHDA and CDR2 as SQIVND (reference sequence). CDR3 residues: CASSIVGSVETQYF. The CDR3 region has the DNA TGTGCCAGTAGTATAGTGGGTAGTGTGGAGACCCAGTACTTC.

This clone has just one count. The chain joins TRBV7-9 to TRBJ2-1; TRBD2 matches 10 bases. With 2 bases clipped from V and 4 bases from J, the junction kept 5 bases outside the gene matches. Germline V gene sequence: CDR1 SEHNR, CDR2 FQNEAQ (reference sequence). This CDR3 contains 16 residues. In DNA, the CDR3 is TGTGCCAGCAGCTTATTCCGGACTAGCGGATACAATGAGCAGTTCTTC. Encoded protein: CASSLFRTSGYNEQFF.

This clone was seen once. The chain has TRBV27 and TRBJ1-1, with TRBD1 identical over 10 bases. Germline V gives CDR1 MNHEY, CDR2 SMNVEV (reference sequence). Losses at the gene ends were 5 bases for V and 5 bases for J; bases not matched to a gene: 17. This CDR3 contains 18 residues. CDR3 region: CASSASPGQGLVSTEAFF. DNA of the CDR3: TGTGCCAGCAGTGCGTCTCCGGGACAGGGGTTGGTTAGTACTGAAGCTTTCTTT.